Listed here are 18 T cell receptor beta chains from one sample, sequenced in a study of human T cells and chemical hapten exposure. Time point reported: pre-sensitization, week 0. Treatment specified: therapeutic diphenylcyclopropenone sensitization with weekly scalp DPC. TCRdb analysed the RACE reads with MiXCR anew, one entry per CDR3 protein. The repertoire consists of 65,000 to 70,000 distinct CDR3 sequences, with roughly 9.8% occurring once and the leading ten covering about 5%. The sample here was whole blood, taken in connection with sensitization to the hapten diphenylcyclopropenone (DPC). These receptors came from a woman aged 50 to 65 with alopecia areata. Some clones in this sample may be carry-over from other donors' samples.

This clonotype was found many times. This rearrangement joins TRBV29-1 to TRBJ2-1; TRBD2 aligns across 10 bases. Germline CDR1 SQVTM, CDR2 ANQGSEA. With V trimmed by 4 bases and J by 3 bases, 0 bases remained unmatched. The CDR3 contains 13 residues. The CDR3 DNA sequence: TGCAGCGTTGCTAGCGGGAGCTACAATGAGCAGTTCTTC. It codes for CSVASGSYNEQFF.

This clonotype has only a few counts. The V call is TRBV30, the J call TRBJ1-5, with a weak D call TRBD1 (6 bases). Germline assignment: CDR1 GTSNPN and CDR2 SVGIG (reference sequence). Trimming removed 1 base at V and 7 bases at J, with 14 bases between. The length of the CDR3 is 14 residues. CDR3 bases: TGTGCCTGGAGTGGGTCAGGGGCAGGACAGCCCCAGCATTTT. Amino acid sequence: CAWSGSGAGQPQHF.

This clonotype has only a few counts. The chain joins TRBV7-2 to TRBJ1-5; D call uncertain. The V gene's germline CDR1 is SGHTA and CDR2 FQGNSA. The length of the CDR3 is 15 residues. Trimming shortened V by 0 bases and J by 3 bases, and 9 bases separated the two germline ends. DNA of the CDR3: TGTGCCAGCAGCTTAGCGCCTTCATTCAATCAGCCCCAGCATTTT. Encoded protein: CASSLAPSFNQPQHF.

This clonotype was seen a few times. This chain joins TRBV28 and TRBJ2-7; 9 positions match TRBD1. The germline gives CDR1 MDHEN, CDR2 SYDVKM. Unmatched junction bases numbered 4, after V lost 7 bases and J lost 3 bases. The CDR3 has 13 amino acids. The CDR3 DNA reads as TGTGCCAGCAAAGGGACAGGGAGCTACGAGCAGTACTTC. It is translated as CASKGTGSYEQYF.

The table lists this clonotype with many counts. The CDR3 is CASSPLAGRSYNEQFF. CDR3 sequence (DNA): TGTGCCAGCAGCCCGCTAGCGGGCCGCTCCTACAATGAGCAGTTCTTC. The V gene is TRBV7-9, the J gene TRBJ2-1; 8 nucleotides agree with TRBD2. The germline gives CDR1 SEHNR, CDR2 FQNEAQ (reference sequence). The CDR3 is 16 residues long. Trimming at V came to 5 bases and at J to 0 bases, leaving 6 bases not matched to a gene.

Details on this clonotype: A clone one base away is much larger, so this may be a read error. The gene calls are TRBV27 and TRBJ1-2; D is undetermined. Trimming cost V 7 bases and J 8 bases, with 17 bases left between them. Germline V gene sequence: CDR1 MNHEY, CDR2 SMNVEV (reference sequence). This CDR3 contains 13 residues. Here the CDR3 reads CASNPADSRGYTF. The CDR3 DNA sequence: TGTGCCAGCAATCCGGCCGACTCGCGAGGCTACACCTTC.

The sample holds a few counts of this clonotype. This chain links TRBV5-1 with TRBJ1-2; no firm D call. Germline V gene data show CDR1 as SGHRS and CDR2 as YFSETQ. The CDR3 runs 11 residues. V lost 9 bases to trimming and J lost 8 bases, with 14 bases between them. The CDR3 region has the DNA TGCGCCATACCGGGCCCCGGCGGCTACACCTTC. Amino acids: CAIPGPGGYTF.

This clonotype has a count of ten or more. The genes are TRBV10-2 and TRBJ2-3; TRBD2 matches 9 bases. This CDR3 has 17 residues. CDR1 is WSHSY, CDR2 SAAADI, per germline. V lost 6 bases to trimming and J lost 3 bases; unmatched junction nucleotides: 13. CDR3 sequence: CASRFSGGPIATDTQYF. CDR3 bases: TGCGCCAGCAGATTCAGCGGGGGGCCAATTGCAACAGATACGCAGTATTTT.

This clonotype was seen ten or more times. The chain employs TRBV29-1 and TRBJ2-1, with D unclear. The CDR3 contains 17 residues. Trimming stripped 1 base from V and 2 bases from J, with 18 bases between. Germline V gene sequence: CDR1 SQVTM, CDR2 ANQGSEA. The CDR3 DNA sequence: TGCAGCGTTGAAGGCGGATCGTCAAAGCCAACCTACAATGAGCAGTTCTTC. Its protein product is CSVEGGSSKPTYNEQFF.

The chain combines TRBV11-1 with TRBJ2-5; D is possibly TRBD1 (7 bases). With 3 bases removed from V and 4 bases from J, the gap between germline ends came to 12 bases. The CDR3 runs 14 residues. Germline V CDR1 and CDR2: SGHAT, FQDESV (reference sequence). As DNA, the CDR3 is TGTGCCAGCAGCTTCAGGGGGGTTGGAGAGACCCAGTACTTC. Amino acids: CASSFRGVGETQYF.

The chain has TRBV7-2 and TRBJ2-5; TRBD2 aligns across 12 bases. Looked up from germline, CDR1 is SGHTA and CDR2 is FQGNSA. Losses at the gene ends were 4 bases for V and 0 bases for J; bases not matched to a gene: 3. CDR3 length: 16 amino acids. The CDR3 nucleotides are TGTGCCAGCAGCTATGGACTAGCGGGGAACCAAGAGACCCAGTACTTC. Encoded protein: CASSYGLAGNQETQYF.

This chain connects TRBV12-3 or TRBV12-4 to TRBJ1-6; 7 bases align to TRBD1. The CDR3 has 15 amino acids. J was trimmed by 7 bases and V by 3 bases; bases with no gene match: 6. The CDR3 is CASSFSHRGNSPLHF. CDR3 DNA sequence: TGTGCCAGCAGTTTTTCGCACAGGGGAAATTCACCCCTCCACTTT.

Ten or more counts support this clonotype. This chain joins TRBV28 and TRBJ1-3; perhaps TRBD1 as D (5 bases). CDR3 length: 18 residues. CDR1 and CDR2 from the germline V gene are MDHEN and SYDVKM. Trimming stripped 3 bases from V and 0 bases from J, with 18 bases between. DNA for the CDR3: TGTGCCAGCAGTTTGTTTATTACCGGGGCAGTCTCTGGAAACACCATATATTTT. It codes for CASSLFITGAVSGNTIYF.

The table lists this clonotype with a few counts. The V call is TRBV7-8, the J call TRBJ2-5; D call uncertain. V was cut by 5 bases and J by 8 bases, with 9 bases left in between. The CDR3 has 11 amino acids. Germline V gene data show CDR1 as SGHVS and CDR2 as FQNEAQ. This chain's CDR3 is CASSPGGTQYF. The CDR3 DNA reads TGTGCCAGCAGCCCCGGTGGTACCCAGTACTTC.

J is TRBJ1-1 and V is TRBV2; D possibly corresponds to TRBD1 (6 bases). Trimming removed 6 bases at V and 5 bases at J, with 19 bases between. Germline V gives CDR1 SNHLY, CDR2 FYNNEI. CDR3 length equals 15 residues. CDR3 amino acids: CASSKRQDLRTEAFF. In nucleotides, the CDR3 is TGTGCCAGCAGCAAGAGACAGGACCTAAGGACTGAAGCTTTCTTT.

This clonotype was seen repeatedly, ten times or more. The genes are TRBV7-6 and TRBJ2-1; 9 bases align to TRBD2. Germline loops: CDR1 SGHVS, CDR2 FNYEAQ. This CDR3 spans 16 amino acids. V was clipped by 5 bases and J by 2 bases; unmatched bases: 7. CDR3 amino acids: CASSRQAGGTYNEQFF. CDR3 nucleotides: TGTGCCAGCAGCCGTCAAGCGGGGGGAACCTACAATGAGCAGTTCTTC.

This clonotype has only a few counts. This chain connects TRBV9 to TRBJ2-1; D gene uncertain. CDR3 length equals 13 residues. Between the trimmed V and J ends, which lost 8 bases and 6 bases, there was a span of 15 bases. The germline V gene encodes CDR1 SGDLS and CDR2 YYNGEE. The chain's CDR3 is CASSLGPANEQFF. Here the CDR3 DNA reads TGTGCCAGTTCGCTTGGGCCGGCCAATGAGCAGTTCTTC.

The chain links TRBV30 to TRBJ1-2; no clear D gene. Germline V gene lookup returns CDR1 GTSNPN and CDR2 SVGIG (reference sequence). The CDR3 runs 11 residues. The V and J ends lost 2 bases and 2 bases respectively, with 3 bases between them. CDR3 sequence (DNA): TGTGCCTGGAGTCGCAACTATGGCTACACCTTC. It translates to CAWSRNYGYTF.